This TCR beta chain was sequenced for a study of OX40 agonist ivuxolimab in advanced cancers. Turning to the study itself: Participants averaged roughly 57 years of age (range about 23 to 79) and were roughly 80% male. People who had prior anti-PD-1, anti-PD-L1 or anti-CTLA-4 therapy could take part, and roughly 44% had some.

Data came from immunoSEQ multiplex PCR; TCRdb stores just in-frame clones and leaves some out. The sample records more than 55,000 clones, around 74% being singletons. Study-wide results and limits: Patients with a partial response at 0.1-3.0 mg/kg had among the lowest clonal expansion. Dosing at 0.1 to 3.0 mg/kg was accompanied by clonal expansion of CD4+ and CD8+ blood T cells by week 6.

About this clone: As yet, its antigen is unknown.

The TCR comes from an adult with an advanced solid tumor such as melanoma, head and neck, liver or kidney cancer. Material: CD4+ or CD8+ T cells sorted from blood, obtained in a trial of the OX40 agonist ivuxolimab.

CDR3 nucleotides: TGTGCCAGCAGTGAAAGTCGACAGGGGGTGGTCATTCAGTACTTC. It yields the protein CASSESRQGVVIQYF. This chain connects TRBV2 to TRBJ2-4; 9 bases fit TRBD1. This CDR3 spans 15 amino acids. V lost 2 bases and J lost 9; bases outside the gene matches: 8. Germline assignment: CDR1 SNHLY and CDR2 FYNNEI.